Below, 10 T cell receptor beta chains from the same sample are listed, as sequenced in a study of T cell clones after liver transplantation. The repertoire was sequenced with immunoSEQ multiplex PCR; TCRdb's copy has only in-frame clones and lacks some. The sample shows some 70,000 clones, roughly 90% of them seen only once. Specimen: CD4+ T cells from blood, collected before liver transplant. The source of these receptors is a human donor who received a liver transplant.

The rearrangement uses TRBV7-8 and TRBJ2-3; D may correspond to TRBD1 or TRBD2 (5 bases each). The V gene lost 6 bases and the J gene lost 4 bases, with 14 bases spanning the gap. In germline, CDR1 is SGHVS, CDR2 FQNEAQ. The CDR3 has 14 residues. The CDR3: CASSRDQSADTQYF. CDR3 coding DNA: TGTGCCAGCAGTCGGGACCAGAGCGCAGATACGCAGTATTTT.

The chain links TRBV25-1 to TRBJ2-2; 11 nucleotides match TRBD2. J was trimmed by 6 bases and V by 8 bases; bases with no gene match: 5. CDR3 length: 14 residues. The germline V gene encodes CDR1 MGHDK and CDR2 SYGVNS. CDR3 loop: CASRASGRSGELFF. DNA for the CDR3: TGTGCCAGCCGGGCTAGCGGGAGGTCCGGGGAGCTGTTTTTT.

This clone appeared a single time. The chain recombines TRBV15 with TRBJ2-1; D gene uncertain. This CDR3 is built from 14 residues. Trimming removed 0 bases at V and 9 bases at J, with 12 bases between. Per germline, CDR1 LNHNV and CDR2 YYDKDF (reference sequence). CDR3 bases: TGTGCCACCAGCAGAGATCAGGCGTGGGGTGAGCAGTTCTTC. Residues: CATSRDQAWGEQFF.

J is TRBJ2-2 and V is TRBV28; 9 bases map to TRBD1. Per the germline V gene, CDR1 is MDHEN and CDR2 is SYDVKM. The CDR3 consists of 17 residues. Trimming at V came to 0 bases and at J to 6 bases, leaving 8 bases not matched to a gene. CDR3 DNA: TGTGCCAGCAGTTTATGGAGTTTGGACAGGGGACCCGGGGAGCTGTTTTTT. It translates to CASSLWSLDRGPGELFF.

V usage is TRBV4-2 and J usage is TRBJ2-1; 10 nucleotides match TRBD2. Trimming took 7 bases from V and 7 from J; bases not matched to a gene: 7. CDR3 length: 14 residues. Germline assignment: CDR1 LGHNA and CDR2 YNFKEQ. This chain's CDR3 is CASKGLAGANEQFF. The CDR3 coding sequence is TGTGCCAGCAAGGGGCTAGCGGGAGCTAATGAGCAGTTCTTC.

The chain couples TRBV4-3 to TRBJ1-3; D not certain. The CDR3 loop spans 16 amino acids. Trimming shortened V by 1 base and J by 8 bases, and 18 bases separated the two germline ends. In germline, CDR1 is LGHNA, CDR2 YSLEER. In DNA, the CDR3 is TGCGCCAGCAGCCAAGGGACCCCGCCACGTTTAGACACCATATATTTT. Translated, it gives CASSQGTPPRLDTIYF.

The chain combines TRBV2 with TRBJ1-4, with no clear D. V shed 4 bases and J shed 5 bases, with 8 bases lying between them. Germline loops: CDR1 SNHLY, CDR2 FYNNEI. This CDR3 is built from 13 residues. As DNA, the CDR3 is TGTGCCAGCAGTGTTCGGGAGAATGAAAAACTGTTTTTT. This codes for CASSVRENEKLFF. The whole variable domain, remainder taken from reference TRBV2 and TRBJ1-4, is EPEVTQTPSHQVTQMGQEVILRCVPISNHLYFYWYRQILGQKVEFLVSFYNNEISEKSEIFDDQFSVERPDGSNFTLKIRSTKLEDSAMYFCASSVRENEKLFFGSGTQLSVL.

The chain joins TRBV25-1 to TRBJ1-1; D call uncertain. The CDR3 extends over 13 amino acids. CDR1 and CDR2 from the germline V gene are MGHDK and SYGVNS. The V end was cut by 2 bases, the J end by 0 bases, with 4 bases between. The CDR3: CASSERMNTEAFF. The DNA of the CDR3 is TGTGCCAGCAGTGAAAGGATGAACACTGAAGCTTTCTTT.

The DNA for the CDR3 is TGTGCCAGCAGCCCGACAGGGAGAAACTACGAGCAGTACTTC. Translated, it gives CASSPTGRNYEQYF. The chain is built from TRBV2 and TRBJ2-7; 7 nucleotides line up with TRBD1. Per the germline V gene, CDR1 is SNHLY and CDR2 is FYNNEI. There are 14 residues in the CDR3. The V and J ends lost 6 bases and 3 bases, in that order; junction bases with no gene match: 8.

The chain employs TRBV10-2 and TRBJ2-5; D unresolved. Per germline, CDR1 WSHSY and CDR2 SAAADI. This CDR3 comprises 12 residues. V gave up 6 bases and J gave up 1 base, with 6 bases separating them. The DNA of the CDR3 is TGCGCCAGCAGGAACAGCCAAGAGACCCAGTACTTC. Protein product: CASRNSQETQYF.